This T cell receptor (beta chain) was recovered during a study of T cell clonotyping in hematopoietic cell transplantation. The study's findings and limits: At the given depth, recipient repertoires were over 95% de novo clonotypes. Recipient TCR diversity dropped after transplant; expanded clonotypes rose from day 30 to 180.

Concerning this clone: Its antigen is unidentified.

Generated by immunoSEQ multiplex PCR, the TCRdb table keeps only in-frame clones and is missing some. The sample holds nearly 9,000 clones, 93% seen once. Germline lookup yields CDR1 SGHVS and CDR2 FQNEAQ. CDR3 length: 16 amino acids. The trim removed 6 bases at V and 10 bases at J, leaving 15 bases unmatched. The chain combines TRBV7-8 with TRBJ1-4; 9 nucleotides align to TRBD1. The material was PBMCs, obtained 100 days after allogeneic stem cell transplant. This receptor was obtained from a male patient aged 45-60 years who had an allogeneic stem cell transplant from a related donor, so T cells may come from the graft donor. Some clones in this sample may be carry-over from other donors' samples. CDR3 sequence: CASSPTGGRVATKLFF. In DNA, the CDR3 is TGTGCCAGCAGTCCAACAGGGGGCCGGGTTGCCACAAAACTGTTTTTT.